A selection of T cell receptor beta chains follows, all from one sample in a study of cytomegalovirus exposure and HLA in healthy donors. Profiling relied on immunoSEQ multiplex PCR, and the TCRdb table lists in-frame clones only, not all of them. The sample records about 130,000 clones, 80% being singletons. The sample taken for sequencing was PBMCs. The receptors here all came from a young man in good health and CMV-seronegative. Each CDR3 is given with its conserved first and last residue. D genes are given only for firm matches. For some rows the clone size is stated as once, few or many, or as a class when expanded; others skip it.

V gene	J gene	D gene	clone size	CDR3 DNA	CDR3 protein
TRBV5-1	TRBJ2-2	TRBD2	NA	TGCGCCAGCAGCGAGGGACTAGCGGGAGGTGTCGGGGAGCTGTTTTTT	CASSEGLAGGVGELFF
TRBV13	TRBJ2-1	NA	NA	TGTGCCAGCAGCCCAAGGACGGGGGACAATGAGCAGTTCTTC	CASSPRTGDNEQFF
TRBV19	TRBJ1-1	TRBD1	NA	TGTGCCAGTAAAAGGACAGGGACGACTGAAGCTTTCTTT	CASKRTGTTEAFF
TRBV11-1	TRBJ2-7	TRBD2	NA	TGTGCCAGCAGCTCACGCGGGAGTGGTTACGAGCAGTACTTC	CASSSRGSGYEQYF
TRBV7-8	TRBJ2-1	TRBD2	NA	TGTGCCAGCAGCAGGGGGACTAGCGGGGTCTACAATGAGCAGTTCTTC	CASSRGTSGVYNEQFF
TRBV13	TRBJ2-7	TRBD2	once	TGTGCCAGCAGCTTAGGACGAGCGGGGGGCTCCCCCTCCTACGAGCAGTACTTC	CASSLGRAGGSPSYEQYF
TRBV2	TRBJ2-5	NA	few	TGTGCCAGCTTGTGGCGGCAAGAGACCCAGTACTTC	CASLWRQETQYF
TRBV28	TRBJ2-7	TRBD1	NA	TGTGCCAGCAGCCAGGGACAGGGGGCACGCGACGAGCAGTACTTC	CASSQGQGARDEQYF
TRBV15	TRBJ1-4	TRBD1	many	TGTGCCACCAGCGATGACAGGGTTAATGAAAAACTGTTTTTT	CATSDDRVNEKLFF
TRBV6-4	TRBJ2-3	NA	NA	TGTGCCAGCAGTGAGGCAGGGGAGACAGATAAGCAGTATTTT	CASSEAGETDKQYF
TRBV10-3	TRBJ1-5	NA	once	TGTGCCATCAGGTCAGAGGGCCAGCCCCAGCATTTT	CAIRSEGQPQHF
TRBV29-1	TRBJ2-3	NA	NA	TGCAGCGTTAACAGGCATCAAAGCGCAGATACGCAGTATTTT	CSVNRHQSADTQYF
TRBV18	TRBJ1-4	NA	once	TGTGCCAGCTCACCACAGGCAGGGGATGGCGAAAAACTGTTTTTT	CASSPQAGDGEKLFF
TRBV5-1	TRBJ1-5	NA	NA	TGCGCCAGCAGCTTGGCGGGGGACCTCTATCAGCCCCAGCATTTT	CASSLAGDLYQPQHF
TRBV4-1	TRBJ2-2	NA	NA	TGCGCCAGCAGCCGTGGGCAGAATTCTAACACCGGGGAGCTGTTTTTT	CASSRGQNSNTGELFF
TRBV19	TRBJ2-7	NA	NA	TGTGCCAGTAGTATTGCAGATTCCTACGAGCAGTACTTC	CASSIADSYEQYF
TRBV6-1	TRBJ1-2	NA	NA	TGTGCCAGCAGTGATACAGGGACCAGGCCCTATGGCTACACCTTC	CASSDTGTRPYGYTF
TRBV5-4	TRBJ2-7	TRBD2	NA	TGTGCCAGCAGCTTCACTAGCGGGGGGTCTTACTACGAGCAGTACTTC	CASSFTSGGSYYEQYF
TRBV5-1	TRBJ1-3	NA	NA	TGCGCCAGCAGCGACATGGGAGCTGCTGGAAACACCATATATTTT	CASSDMGAAGNTIYF
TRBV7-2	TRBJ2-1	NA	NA	TGTGCCAGCAGCTTACCTAGCGCCTCCTACAATGAGCAGTTCTTC	CASSLPSASYNEQFF
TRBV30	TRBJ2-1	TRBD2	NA	TGTGCCTGGAGTGTGCTAGCGGGAGTCTACAATGAGCAGTTCTTC	CAWSVLAGVYNEQFF
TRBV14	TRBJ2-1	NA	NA	TGTGCCAGCAGCCAACTCGGGTCAAGTTCCTACAATGAGCAGTTCTTC	CASSQLGSSSYNEQFF